This T cell receptor (beta chain) comes out of a study of cytomegalovirus exposure and HLA in healthy donors. Study outcomes and limitations: Whilst most TCR sequences proved rare, a subset of public TCRs occurred across many donors.

Donors in the study were healthy people who gave bone marrow. The CDR3 is made up of 14 amino acids. The V gene's germline CDR1 is MNHEY and CDR2 SVGAGI. In the case of this clone: Its antigen remains unidentified. One junction end does not reproduce the germline sequence, and a read error may be involved.

13 Jbeta primers and 60 Vbeta primers were used for the PCR. The method was immunoSEQ multiplex PCR; TCRdb's version includes in-frame clones alone and lacks a portion of them. The sample holds fewer than 110,000 clones, 76% seen once. The sequence came from a man between 35 and 55 years old in good health and CMV-seronegative. This chain connects TRBV6-5 to TRBJ1-1, with TRBD1 matching over 9 bases. Sequencing was done on a sample of PBMCs. The CDR3 reads CASRGQGRNPEAFF. In nucleotides, the CDR3 is TGTGCCAGCAGGGGACAGGGAAGGAACCCTGAAGCTTTCTTT.